Listed below are T cell receptor beta chains from one sample, sequenced in a study of long-term antiretroviral therapy in people with HIV. Only in-frame clones appear in the TCRdb table, and some are missing; sequencing was by immunoSEQ multiplex PCR. There are roughly 21,000 clones in the sample; approximately 81% occur only once, and approximately 12% lies in the top ten. Sequences were derived from unsorted PBMCs, sampled 0.1 years before starting antiretroviral therapy. The receptors stem from a man aged 35 to 55 with HIV. Each CDR3 is given with its conserved first and last residue. D genes are given only for firm matches. Clone sizes are given selectively: once, few, many, or a class where the clone is expanded.

>TRBV7-2|once|15|TRBD2|TRBJ2-3
TGTGCCAGCAGCTCCCCGTGGCGGGAGGGGGATACGCAGTATTTT
CASSSPWREGDTQYF
>TRBV6-5|once|15|TRBD2|TRBJ2-5
TGTGCCAGCAGCCGTAAATCGACTAGCGGGCAGACCCAGTACTTC
CASSRKSTSGQTQYF
>TRBV7-2|-|16|TRBD2|TRBJ2-7
TGTGCCAGCAGCTTAGAGGCTAGCGGGGGTCCCTACGAGCAGTACTTC
CASSLEASGGPYEQYF
>TRBV7-9|-|14|TRBD1|TRBJ2-5
TGTGCCAGCAGCTTAACAGGGGCCGGGGAGACCCAGTACTTC
CASSLTGAGETQYF
>TRBV19|few|15|-|TRBJ2-7
TGTGCCAGTAAGGTTACGTGGGATAGCTCCTACGAGCAGTACTTC
CASKVTWDSSYEQYF
>TRBV18|once|15|TRBD1|TRBJ1-1
TGTGCCAGCTCACCAGGGACAGAATCCTACACTGAAGCTTTCTTT
CASSPGTESYTEAFF
>TRBV7-9|-|15|-|TRBJ2-7
TGTGCCAGCAGCTTAGTCGCGGAGACCTCCTACGAGCAGTACTTC
CASSLVAETSYEQYF
>TRBV21-1|-|19|-|TRBJ2-3
-
CASSNRVASGSRGTDTQYF
>TRBV19|-|15|TRBD1|TRBJ2-7
TGTGCCAGTAGTATTCCGGGACAGGGGTATGGGGAGCAGTACTTC
CASSIPGQGYGEQYF
>TRBV2|few|14|-|TRBJ1-6
TGTGCCAGCAGTGTAAGAGACACGAATTCACCCCTCCACTTT
CASSVRDTNSPLHF
>TRBV29-1|once|11|-|TRBJ1-2
TGCAGCCGGGGGGGGAGCTATGGCTACACCTTC
CSRGGSYGYTF